These 24 T cell receptor beta chains were sequenced from one sample in a study of blood T cell repertoires in COVID-19 (dated by TCRdb to the early 2020s). Receptors were amplified or captured by the immunoSEQ multiplex PCR assay. TCRdb's version of the immuneACCESS table is confined to in-frame rearrangements and falls short of the full clone set. An unresolved V gene accounts for under half of the shortfall where checked; the remainder is of unknown origin. The sample data list around 72,000 clones, and nearly 90% of these were observed just once. Around 29% of the sample comes from the top ten. The sequencing sample was made of peripheral blood. These receptors all stem from a man aged 50-60 years with acute or convalescent COVID-19.

This chain connects TRBV30 to TRBJ1-3, with D possibly TRBD1 on 6 matching bases. Trimming left V 3 bases short and J 3 bases short, with 12 bases between. This CDR3 has 14 residues. The germline CDR1 and CDR2 sequences are GTSNPN and SVGIG (reference sequence). The CDR3 DNA is TGTGCCTGGAGACGGGGGGGGCTTGGAAACACCATATATTTT. It is translated as CAWRRGGLGNTIYF.

The chain has TRBV3-1 (or the pseudogene TRBV3-2) and TRBJ1-2; D gene unclear. The CDR3 spans 14 residues. Per the germline V gene, CDR1 is LGHDT and CDR2 is YNNKEL (reference sequence). V lost 1 base, J lost 0 bases, and 6 bases lay in between. For the CDR3, the DNA is TGTGCCAGCAGCCAAGTAGAAGCTAACTATGGCTACACCTTC. This translates into CASSQVEANYGYTF.

The genes are TRBV18 and TRBJ1-1; D is perhaps TRBD1 (5 bases). Trimming shortened V by 8 bases and J by 0 bases, and 19 bases separated the two germline ends. The CDR3 covers 16 residues. Germline-derived CDR1 and CDR2 are KGHSH and LQKENI. The CDR3 DNA is TGTGCCAGCGGGAGGGGTCCGATGGGGATGAACACTGAAGCTTTCTTT. Its protein product is CASGRGPMGMNTEAFF.

This chain joins TRBV4-1 and TRBJ2-3; 12 bases line up with TRBD1. With 5 bases clipped from V and 4 bases from J, the junction kept 7 bases outside the gene matches. The CDR3 sequence is 16 residues long. Per germline, CDR1 MGHRA and CDR2 YSYEKL. The CDR3 sequence: CASSLAGTGGADTQYF. Written as DNA, the CDR3 is TGCGCCAGCAGCTTAGCCGGGACAGGGGGCGCAGATACGCAGTATTTT.

This clone was picked up one time. The chain couples TRBV6-5 to TRBJ2-7, with 7 positions matching TRBD1. After removal of 5 bases from V and 5 bases from J, the junction contained 6 bases not matched to a gene. The germline gives CDR1 MNHEY, CDR2 SVGAGI. This CDR3 comprises 13 residues. Here the CDR3 DNA reads TGTGCCAGCAGTAGACAGGGAGACCACGAGCAGTACTTC. This gives the protein CASSRQGDHEQYF.

CDR3 DNA: TGTGCCAGCAGGCCGGGACAGGGGGCCCTCGAGCAGTACTTC. Its translation: CASRPGQGALEQYF. The V gene is TRBV7-9, the J gene TRBJ2-7, with TRBD1 matching over 12 bases. Germline assignment: CDR1 SEHNR and CDR2 FQNEAQ (reference sequence). The CDR3 loop spans 14 amino acids. V was clipped by 6 bases and J by 6 bases; unmatched bases: 6.

In its sample, this clone was seen once. The V and J genes are TRBV19 and TRBJ1-3, with 7 bases lining up with TRBD1. The CDR3 runs to 15 residues. Germline-derived CDR1 and CDR2 are LNHDA and SQIVND (reference sequence). The V and J ends lost 3 bases and 6 bases, in that order; junction bases with no gene match: 8. CDR3 loop: CASSIGQGEENTIYF. In DNA, the CDR3 is TGTGCCAGTAGTATTGGCCAGGGGGAGGAAAACACCATATATTTT.

This chain uses TRBV7-9 with TRBJ1-1; TRBD1 aligns across 8 bases. In germline, CDR1 is SEHNR, CDR2 FQNEAQ (reference sequence). The length of the CDR3 is 13 residues. J lost 3 bases, V lost 5 bases, and 2 bases had no gene match. As DNA, the CDR3 is TGTGCCAGCAGCGGACAGGGAGACACTGAAGCTTTCTTT. It codes for CASSGQGDTEAFF. The full variable domain, with the rest looked up from reference TRBV7-9 and TRBJ1-1, is DTGVSQNPRHKITKRGQNVTFRCDPISEHNRLYWYRQTLGQGPEFLTYFQNEAQLEKSRLLSDRFSAERPKGSFSTLEIQRTEQGDSAMYLCASSGQGDTEAFFGQGTRLTVV.

The rearrangement joins TRBV6-6 to TRBJ1-1, with 9 positions matching TRBD1. After removal of 5 bases from V and 2 bases from J, the junction contained 6 bases not matched to a gene. Germline V gives CDR1 MNHNY, CDR2 SVGAGI (reference sequence). This CDR3 contains 15 residues. The CDR3 DNA follows: TGTGCCAGCAGTGGGACAGGGACTAAAAACACTGAAGCTTTCTTT. It yields the protein CASSGTGTKNTEAFF.

The rearrangement uses TRBV15 and TRBJ1-2; possibly TRBD1 for D (5 bases). V lost 1 base and J 2 bases, leaving 11 bases between the germline ends. The CDR3 has 15 amino acids. Germline CDR1 and CDR2: LNHNV and YYDKDF (reference sequence). The CDR3 loop reads CATSRVGRTNYGYTF. The CDR3 DNA is TGTGCCACCAGCAGAGTCGGCAGGACAAACTATGGCTACACCTTC.

The chain combines TRBV5-5 with TRBJ1-1; the D gene is possibly TRBD1 (5 bases). V gave up 4 bases and J gave up 4 bases, with 17 bases separating them. The germline CDR1 and CDR2 sequences are SGHKS and YYEKEE (reference sequence). The CDR3 covers 15 residues. CDR3 region: CASSLLGPTGTEAFF. The CDR3 DNA is TGTGCCAGCAGCCTACTGGGGCCGACGGGCACTGAAGCTTTCTTT.

The J gene is TRBJ2-7, the V gene TRBV6-4; 8 nucleotides line up with TRBD1. This CDR3 comprises 17 residues. Germline-derived CDR1 and CDR2 are MRHNA and SNTAGT. Unmatched junction bases numbered 9, after V lost 2 bases and J lost 0 bases. CDR3 loop: CASSDSVGDRNSYEQYF. The DNA for the CDR3 is TGTGCCAGCAGTGACAGTGTAGGGGACAGGAACTCCTACGAGCAGTACTTC.

As to this clone: The sample contains more than one DNA sequence encoding this CDR3. The chain links TRBV18 to TRBJ1-5; possible D gene TRBD1, 6 bases. Germline V gives CDR1 KGHSH, CDR2 LQKENI. The CDR3 loop spans 15 amino acids. V lost 1 base and J lost 0, with 7 bases in between. The CDR3 nucleotides read TGTGCCAGCTCACCACAGGGGGATAGCAATCAGCCCCAGCATTTT. The encoded protein is CASSPQGDSNQPQHF.

The chain combines TRBV6-4 with TRBJ2-3; 8 bases are shared with TRBD2. V trimming: 0 bases; J trimming: 5 bases; junction bases outside the gene matches: 7. The CDR3 contains 16 residues. CDR1 and CDR2 (germline): MRHNA, SNTAGT. CDR3 DNA: TGTGCCAGCAGTGACTCGACCGGGGGGGCGGTAGATACGCAGTATTTT. It is translated as CASSDSTGGAVDTQYF.

J is TRBJ1-1 and V is TRBV11-3, with TRBD1 matching 10 bases. This CDR3 region has 14 residues. The V segment lost 4 bases and the J segment 5 bases; nucleotides outside the gene matches: 4. Germline CDR1 is SGHNT and CDR2 is YENEEA. In DNA, the CDR3 is TGTGCCAGCAGCTCCGGACAGGGGGGTACTGAAGCTTTCTTT. It specifies CASSSGQGGTEAFF.

This chain links TRBV19 with TRBJ2-1; D perhaps matches TRBD1 (5 bases). Germline assignment: CDR1 LNHDA and CDR2 SQIVND (reference sequence). With 9 bases removed from V and 2 bases from J, the gap between germline ends came to 11 bases. The CDR3 has 13 residues. DNA for the CDR3: TGTGCCAGCGGCAGGGTTACCTACAATGAGCAGTTCTTC. Protein: CASGRVTYNEQFF.

In DNA, the CDR3 is TGCGCCAGCAGCTTGAATGGAGGGGGCTCAGAGACCCAGTACTTC. Protein product: CASSLNGGGSETQYF. The V and J genes are TRBV5-1 and TRBJ2-5; D may be TRBD1 (7 bases). V dropped 1 base and J dropped 4 bases, with 14 bases sitting between them. The CDR3 runs to 15 residues. Germline values: CDR1 SGHRS, CDR2 YFSETQ.

V gene TRBV19 combines with J gene TRBJ2-3; TRBD1 matches 12 bases. The CDR3 is 16 amino acids. Looked up from germline, CDR1 is LNHDA and CDR2 is SQIVND (reference sequence). The V and J ends lost 4 bases and 4 bases, in that order; junction bases with no gene match: 6. The CDR3 sequence: CASSTRDRGLPDTQYF. The CDR3 DNA reads TGTGCCAGTAGTACTCGGGACAGGGGGCTCCCAGATACGCAGTATTTT. The full variable domain, completed using reference TRBV19 and TRBJ2-3, is DGGITQSPKYLFRKEGQNVTLSCEQNLNHDAMYWYRQDPGQGLRLIYYSQIVNDFQKGDIAEGYSVSREKKESFPLTVTSAQKNPTAFYLCASSTRDRGLPDTQYFGPGTRLTVL.

The CDR3 is CASSLAKESNEKLFF. CDR3 DNA sequence: TGTGCCAGCAGCTTAGCGAAGGAGAGTAATGAAAAACTGTTTTTT. This chain connects TRBV7-2 to TRBJ1-4; the D is unclear. V lost 0 bases, J lost 4 bases, and 9 bases lay in between. CDR3 length equals 15 residues. CDR1 and CDR2 (germline): SGHTA, FQGNSA. The complete variable domain, with remaining parts taken from reference TRBV7-2 and TRBJ1-4, reads GAGVSQSPSNKVTEKGKDVELRCDPISGHTALYWYRQSLGQGLEFLIYFQGNSAPDKSGLPSDRFSAERTGGSVSTLTIQRTQQEDSAVYLCASSLAKESNEKLFFGSGTQLSVL.

The chain joins TRBV27 to TRBJ2-6; D gene uncertain. V lost 4 bases and J lost 0, with 10 bases in between. Looked up from germline, CDR1 is MNHEY and CDR2 is SMNVEV (reference sequence). The CDR3 spans 16 residues. The CDR3 here is CASSSTFPSGANVLTF. The CDR3 DNA sequence: TGTGCCAGCAGTTCCACATTCCCCTCTGGGGCCAACGTCCTGACTTTC.

This clone was recorded only once. This chain links TRBV5-6 with TRBJ2-7, with D perhaps matching TRBD1 (5 bases). CDR3 size: 13 residues. V dropped 4 bases and J dropped 4 bases, with 12 bases sitting between them. CDR1 SGHDT and CDR2 YYEEEE come from the germline V gene. The CDR3 region is CASSDDQGYEQYF. DNA of the CDR3: TGTGCCAGCAGCGATGACCAGGGATACGAGCAGTACTTC. Using reference TRBV5-6 and TRBJ2-7 for the parts outside the CDR3, the full variable domain is DAGVTQSPTHLIKTRGQQVTLRCSPKSGHDTVSWYQQALGQGPQFIFQYYEEEERQRGNFPDRFSGHQFPNYSSELNVNALLLGDSALYLCASSDDQGYEQYFGPGTRLTVT.

This clone was seen a single time. This chain links TRBV10-2 with TRBJ2-2; D might be TRBD1 (5 bases). Germline loops: CDR1 WSHSY, CDR2 SAAADI. V gave up 6 bases and J gave up 1 base, with 9 bases separating them. This CDR3 has 14 residues. The CDR3 loop reads CASRLGLNTGELFF. The DNA for the CDR3 is TGCGCCAGCAGATTGGGGCTGAACACCGGGGAGCTGTTTTTT.

The V and J genes are TRBV27 and TRBJ1-1; D is uncertain. CDR1 and CDR2 (germline): MNHEY, SMNVEV (reference sequence). Between the trimmed V and J ends, which lost 8 bases and 3 bases, there was a span of 13 bases. CDR3 size: 13 residues. This chain's CDR3 is CASGTVKYTEAFF. CDR3 coding DNA: TGTGCCAGCGGAACAGTGAAGTACACTGAAGCTTTCTTT.

The chain links TRBV27 to TRBJ1-1; D not resolved. Germline V gene sequence: CDR1 MNHEY, CDR2 SMNVEV (reference sequence). The length of the CDR3 is 15 residues. Trimming took 5 bases from V and 1 from J, leaving 14 bases between them. CDR3 nucleotide sequence: TGTGCCAGCAGTGTCCTACGGGGAAGGAACACTGAAGCTTTCTTT. Its protein product is CASSVLRGRNTEAFF.